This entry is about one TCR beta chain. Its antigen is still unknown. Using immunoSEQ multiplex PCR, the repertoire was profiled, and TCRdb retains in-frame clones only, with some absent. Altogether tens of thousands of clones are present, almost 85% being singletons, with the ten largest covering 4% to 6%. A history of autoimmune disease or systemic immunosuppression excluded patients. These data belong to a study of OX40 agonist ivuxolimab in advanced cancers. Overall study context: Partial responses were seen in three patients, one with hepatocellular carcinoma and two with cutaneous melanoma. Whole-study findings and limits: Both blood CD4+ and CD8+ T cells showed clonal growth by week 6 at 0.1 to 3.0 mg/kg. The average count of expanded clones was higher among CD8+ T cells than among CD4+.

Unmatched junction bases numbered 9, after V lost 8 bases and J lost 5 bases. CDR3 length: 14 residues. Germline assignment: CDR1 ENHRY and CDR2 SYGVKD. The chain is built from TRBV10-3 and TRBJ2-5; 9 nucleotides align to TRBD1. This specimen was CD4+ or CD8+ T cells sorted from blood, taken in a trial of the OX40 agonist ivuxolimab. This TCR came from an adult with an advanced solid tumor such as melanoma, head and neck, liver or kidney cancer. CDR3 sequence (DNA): TGTGCCATCGCCCGGGGACAGGGATACGAGACCCAGTACTTC. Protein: CAIARGQGYETQYF.